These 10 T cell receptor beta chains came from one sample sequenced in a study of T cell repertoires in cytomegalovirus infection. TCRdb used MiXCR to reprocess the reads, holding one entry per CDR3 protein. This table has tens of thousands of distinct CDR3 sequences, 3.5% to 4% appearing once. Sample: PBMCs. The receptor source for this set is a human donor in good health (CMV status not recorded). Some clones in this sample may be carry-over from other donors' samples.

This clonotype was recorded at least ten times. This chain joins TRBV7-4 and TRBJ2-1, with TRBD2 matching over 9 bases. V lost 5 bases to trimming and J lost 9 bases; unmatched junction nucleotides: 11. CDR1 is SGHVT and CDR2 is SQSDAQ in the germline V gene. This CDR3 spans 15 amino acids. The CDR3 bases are TGTGCCAGCAGCCGCATCGCTAGCGGGACCACTGAGCAGTTCTTC. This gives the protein CASSRIASGTTEQFF.

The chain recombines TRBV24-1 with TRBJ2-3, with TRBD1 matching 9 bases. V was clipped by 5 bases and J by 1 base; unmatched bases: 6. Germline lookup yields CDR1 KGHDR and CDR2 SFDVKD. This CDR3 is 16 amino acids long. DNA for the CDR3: TGTGCCACCAGTGCCGGGACAGGGTCGGGCACAGATACGCAGTATTTT. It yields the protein CATSAGTGSGTDTQYF.

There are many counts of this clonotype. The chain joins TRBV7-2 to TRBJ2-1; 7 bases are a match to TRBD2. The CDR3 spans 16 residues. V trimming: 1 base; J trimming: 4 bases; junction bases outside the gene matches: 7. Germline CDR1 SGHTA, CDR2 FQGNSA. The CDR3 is CASSLEVSGRYNEQFF. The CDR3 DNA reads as TGTGCCAGCAGCTTAGAGGTTAGCGGGCGATACAATGAGCAGTTCTTC. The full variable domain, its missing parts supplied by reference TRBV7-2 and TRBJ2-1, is GAGVSQSPSNKVTEKGKDVELRCDPISGHTALYWYRQSLGQGLEFLIYFQGNSAPDKSGLPSDRFSAERTGGSVSTLTIQRTQQEDSAVYLCASSLEVSGRYNEQFFGPGTRLTVL.

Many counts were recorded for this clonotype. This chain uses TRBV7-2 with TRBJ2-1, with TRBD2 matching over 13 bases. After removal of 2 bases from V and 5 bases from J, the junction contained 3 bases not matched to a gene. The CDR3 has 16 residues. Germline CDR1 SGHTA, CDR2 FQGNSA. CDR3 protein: CASSLRTSGRHNEQFF. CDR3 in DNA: TGTGCCAGCAGCTTAAGGACTAGCGGGAGACACAATGAGCAGTTCTTC. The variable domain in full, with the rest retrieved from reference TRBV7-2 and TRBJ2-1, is GAGVSQSPSNKVTEKGKDVELRCDPISGHTALYWYRQSLGQGLEFLIYFQGNSAPDKSGLPSDRFSAERTGGSVSTLTIQRTQQEDSAVYLCASSLRTSGRHNEQFFGPGTRLTVL.

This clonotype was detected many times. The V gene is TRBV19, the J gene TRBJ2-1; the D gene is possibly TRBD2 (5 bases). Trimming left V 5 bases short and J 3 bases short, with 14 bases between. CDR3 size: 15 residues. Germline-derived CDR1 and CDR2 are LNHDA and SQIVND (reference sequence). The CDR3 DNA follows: TGTGCCAGTAGTGGACGACTCGGGGTCTACAATGAGCAGTTCTTC. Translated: CASSGRLGVYNEQFF.

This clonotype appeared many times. The CDR3 loop is CASTPFANTGELFF. DNA of the CDR3: TGTGCCAGCACCCCCTTCGCGAACACCGGGGAGCTGTTTTTT. V is TRBV6-1 and J is TRBJ2-2; no firm D call. The V gene's germline CDR1 is MNHNS and CDR2 SASEGT. The CDR3 runs to 14 residues. V was shortened by 7 bases and J by 0 bases, with 9 bases between the two germline ends.

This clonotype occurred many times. The CDR3 nucleotides are TGTGCCAGCAGCTTTAATAGGGACGAGCAGTACTTC. It specifies CASSFNRDEQYF. This chain connects TRBV7-2 to TRBJ2-7, with D unclear. V was clipped by 3 bases and J by 5 bases, with 8 bases between them. The CDR3 is 12 amino acids. Germline V gene data show CDR1 as SGHTA and CDR2 as FQGNSA. The full variable domain, completed using reference TRBV7-2 and TRBJ2-7, is GAGVSQSPSNKVTEKGKDVELRCDPISGHTALYWYRQSLGQGLEFLIYFQGNSAPDKSGLPSDRFSAERTGGSVSTLTIQRTQQEDSAVYLCASSFNRDEQYFGPGTRLTVT.

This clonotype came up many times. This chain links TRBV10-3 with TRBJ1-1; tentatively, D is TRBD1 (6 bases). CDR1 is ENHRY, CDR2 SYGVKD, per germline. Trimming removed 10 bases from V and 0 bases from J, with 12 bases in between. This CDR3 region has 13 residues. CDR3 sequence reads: CATVGHMNTEAFF. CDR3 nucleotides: TGTGCCACCGTGGGACATATGAACACTGAAGCTTTCTTT.

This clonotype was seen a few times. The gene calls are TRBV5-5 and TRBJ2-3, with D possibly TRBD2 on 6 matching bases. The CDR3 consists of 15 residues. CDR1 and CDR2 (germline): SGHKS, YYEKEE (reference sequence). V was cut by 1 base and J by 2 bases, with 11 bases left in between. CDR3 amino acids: CASSLTGLLTDTQYF. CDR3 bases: TGTGCCAGCAGCTTGACAGGACTACTCACAGATACGCAGTATTTT.

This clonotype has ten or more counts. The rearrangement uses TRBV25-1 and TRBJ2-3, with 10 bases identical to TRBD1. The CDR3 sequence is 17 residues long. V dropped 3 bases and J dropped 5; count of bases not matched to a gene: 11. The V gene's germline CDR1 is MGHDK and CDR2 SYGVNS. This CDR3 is CASSDPRSGQGLDTQYF. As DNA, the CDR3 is TGTGCCAGCAGTGACCCAAGATCGGGACAGGGGTTAGATACGCAGTATTTT.